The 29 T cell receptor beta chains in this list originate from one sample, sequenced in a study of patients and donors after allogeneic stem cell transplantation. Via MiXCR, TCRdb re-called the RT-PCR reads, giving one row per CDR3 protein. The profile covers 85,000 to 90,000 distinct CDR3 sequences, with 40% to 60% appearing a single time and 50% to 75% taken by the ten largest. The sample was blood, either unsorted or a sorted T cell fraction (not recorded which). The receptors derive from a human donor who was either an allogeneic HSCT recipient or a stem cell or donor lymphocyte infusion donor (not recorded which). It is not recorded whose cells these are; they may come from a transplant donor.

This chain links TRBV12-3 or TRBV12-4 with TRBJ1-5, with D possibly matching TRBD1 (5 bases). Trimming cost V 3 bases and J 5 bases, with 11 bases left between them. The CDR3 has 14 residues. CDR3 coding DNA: TGTGCCAGCAGTTTGCAGGGCTCATATCAGCCCCAGCATTTT. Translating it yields CASSLQGSYQPQHF.

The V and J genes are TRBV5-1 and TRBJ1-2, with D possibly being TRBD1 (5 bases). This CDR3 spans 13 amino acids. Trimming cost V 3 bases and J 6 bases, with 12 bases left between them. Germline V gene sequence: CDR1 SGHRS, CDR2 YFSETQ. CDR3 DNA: TGCGCCAGCAGCTCCGGGACGGGGGATGGCTACACCTTC. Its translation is CASSSGTGDGYTF.

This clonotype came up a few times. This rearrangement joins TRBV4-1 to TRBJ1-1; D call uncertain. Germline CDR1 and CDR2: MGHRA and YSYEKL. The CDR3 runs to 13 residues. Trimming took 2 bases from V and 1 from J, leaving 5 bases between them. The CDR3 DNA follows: TGCGCCAGCAGCCAATCGTCGAACACTGAAGCTTTCTTT. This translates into CASSQSSNTEAFF.

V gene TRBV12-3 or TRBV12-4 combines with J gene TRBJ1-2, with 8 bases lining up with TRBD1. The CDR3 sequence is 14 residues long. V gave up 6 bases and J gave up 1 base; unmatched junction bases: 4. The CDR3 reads CASRQGAVNYGYTF. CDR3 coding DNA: TGTGCCAGCAGGCAGGGGGCAGTTAACTATGGCTACACCTTC.

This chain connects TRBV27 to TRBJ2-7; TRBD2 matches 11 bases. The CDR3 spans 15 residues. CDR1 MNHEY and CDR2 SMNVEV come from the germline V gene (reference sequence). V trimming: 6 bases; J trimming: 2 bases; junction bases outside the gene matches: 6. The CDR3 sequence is CASSQTSGAPYEQYF. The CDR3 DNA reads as TGTGCCAGCAGCCAGACTAGCGGGGCCCCCTACGAGCAGTACTTC.

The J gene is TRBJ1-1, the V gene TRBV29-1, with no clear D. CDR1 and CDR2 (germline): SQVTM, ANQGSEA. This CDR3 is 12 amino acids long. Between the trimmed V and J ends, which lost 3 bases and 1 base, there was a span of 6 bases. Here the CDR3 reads CSVDGRNTEAFF. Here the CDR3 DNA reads TGCAGCGTTGATGGCAGGAACACTGAAGCTTTCTTT.

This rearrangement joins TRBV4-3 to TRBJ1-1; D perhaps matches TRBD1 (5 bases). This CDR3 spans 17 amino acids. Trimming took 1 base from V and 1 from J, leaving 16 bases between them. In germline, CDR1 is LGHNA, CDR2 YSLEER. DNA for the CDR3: TGCGCCAGCAGCCAAGCCCTCGGGGGACGGACGAACACTGAAGCTTTCTTT. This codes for CASSQALGGRTNTEAFF.

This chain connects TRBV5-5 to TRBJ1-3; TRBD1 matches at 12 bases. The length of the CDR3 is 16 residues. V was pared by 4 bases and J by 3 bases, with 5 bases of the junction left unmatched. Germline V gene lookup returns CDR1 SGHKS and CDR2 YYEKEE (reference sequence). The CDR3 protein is CASSAGQGAFGNTIYF. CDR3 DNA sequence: TGTGCCAGCAGCGCGGGACAGGGGGCGTTTGGAAACACCATATATTTT.

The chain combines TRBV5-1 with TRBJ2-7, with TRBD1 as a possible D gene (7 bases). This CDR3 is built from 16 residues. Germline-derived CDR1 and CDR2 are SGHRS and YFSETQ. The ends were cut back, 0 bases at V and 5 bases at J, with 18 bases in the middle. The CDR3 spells CASSLGRNRGGDEQYF. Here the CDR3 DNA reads TGCGCCAGCAGCTTGGGCCGGAACAGGGGAGGAGACGAGCAGTACTTC.

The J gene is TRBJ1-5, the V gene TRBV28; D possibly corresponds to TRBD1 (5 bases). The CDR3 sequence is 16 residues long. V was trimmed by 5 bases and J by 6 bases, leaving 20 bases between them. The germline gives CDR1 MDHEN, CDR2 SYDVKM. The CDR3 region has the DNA TGTGCCAGCAGTCAGACAGTGGGGGTCTCGGGTCAGCCCCAGCATTTT. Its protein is CASSQTVGVSGQPQHF.

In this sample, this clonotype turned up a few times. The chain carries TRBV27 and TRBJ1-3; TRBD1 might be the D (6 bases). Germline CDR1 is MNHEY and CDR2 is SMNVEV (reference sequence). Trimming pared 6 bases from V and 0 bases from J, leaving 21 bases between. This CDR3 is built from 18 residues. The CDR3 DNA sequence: TGTGCCAGCAGCACGACAGGAGACGAAACCCACTCTGGAAACACCATATATTTT. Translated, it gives CASSTTGDETHSGNTIYF.

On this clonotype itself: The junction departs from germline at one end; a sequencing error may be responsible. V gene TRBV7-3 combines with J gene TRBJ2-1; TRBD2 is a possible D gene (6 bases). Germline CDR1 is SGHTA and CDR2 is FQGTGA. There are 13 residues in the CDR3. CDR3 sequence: CASSTTSYDEQFF. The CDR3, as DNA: TGTGCCAGCAGCACCACTAGCTACGATGAGCAGTTCTTC.

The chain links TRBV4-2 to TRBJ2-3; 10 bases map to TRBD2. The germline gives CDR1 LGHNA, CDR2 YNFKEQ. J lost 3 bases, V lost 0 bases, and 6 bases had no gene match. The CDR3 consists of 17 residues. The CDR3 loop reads CASSQDWLAGVTDTQYF. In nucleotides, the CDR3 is TGTGCCAGCAGCCAAGATTGGCTAGCGGGAGTAACAGATACGCAGTATTTT.

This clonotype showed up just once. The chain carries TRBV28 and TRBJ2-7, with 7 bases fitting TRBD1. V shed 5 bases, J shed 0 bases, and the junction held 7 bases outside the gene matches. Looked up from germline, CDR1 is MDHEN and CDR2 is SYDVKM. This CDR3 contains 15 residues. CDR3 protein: CASSLRQGNSYEQYF. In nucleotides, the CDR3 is TGTGCCAGCAGTCTACGACAGGGCAACTCCTACGAGCAGTACTTC.

In DNA form, the CDR3 reads TGTGCCAGCAGCCAAGAAGGTGTAGTAGGAGAAAAACTGTTTTTT. Residues: CASSQEGVVGEKLFF. The chain combines TRBV4-2 with TRBJ1-4; D gene unclear. Trimming took off 0 bases at V and 8 bases at J, with 13 bases between the two ends. Germline V CDR1 and CDR2: LGHNA, YNFKEQ. This CDR3 region has 15 residues.

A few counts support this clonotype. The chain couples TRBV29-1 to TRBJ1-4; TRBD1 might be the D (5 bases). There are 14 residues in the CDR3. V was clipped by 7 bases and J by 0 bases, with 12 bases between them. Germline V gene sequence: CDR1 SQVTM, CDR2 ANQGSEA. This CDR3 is CSAGGAATNEKLFF. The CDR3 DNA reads TGCAGCGCAGGAGGGGCCGCAACTAATGAAAAACTGTTTTTT.

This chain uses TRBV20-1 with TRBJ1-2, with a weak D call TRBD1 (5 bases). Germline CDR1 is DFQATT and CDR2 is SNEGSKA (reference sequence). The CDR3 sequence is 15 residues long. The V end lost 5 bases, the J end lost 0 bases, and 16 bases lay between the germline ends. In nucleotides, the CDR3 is TGCAGTGCTTCGGGCAGGGCCCTAGCTAACTATGGCTACACCTTC. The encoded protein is CSASGRALANYGYTF.

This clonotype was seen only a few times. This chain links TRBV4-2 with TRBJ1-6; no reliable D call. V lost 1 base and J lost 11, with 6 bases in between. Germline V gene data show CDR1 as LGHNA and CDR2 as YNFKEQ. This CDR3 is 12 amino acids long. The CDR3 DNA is TGTGCCAGCAGCCAAGCTGAAGCACCCCTCCACTTT. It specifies CASSQAEAPLHF.

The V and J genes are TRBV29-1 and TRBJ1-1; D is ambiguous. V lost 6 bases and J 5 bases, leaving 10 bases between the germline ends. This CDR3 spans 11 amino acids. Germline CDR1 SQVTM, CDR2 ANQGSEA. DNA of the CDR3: TGCAGCGTAGCCATTGAGACTGAAGCTTTCTTT. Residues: CSVAIETEAFF. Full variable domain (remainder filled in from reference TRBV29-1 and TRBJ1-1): SAVISQKPSRDICQRGTSLTIQCQVDSQVTMMFWYRQQPGQSLTLIATANQGSEATYESGFVIDKFPISRPNLTFSTLTVSNMSPEDSSIYLCSVAIETEAFFGQGTRLTVV.

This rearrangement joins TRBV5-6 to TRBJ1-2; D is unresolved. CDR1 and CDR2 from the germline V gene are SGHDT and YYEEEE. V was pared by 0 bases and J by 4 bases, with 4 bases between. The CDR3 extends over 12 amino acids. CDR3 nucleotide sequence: TGTGCCAGCAGCTTGGCCACCTATGGCTACACCTTC. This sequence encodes CASSLATYGYTF.

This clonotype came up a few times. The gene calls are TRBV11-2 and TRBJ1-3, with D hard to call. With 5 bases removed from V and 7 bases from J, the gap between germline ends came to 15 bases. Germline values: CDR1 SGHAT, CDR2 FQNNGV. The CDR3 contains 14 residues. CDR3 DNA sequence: TGTGCCAGCAGCGAAGAAGCGGCTAGGAACACCATATATTTT. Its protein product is CASSEEAARNTIYF.

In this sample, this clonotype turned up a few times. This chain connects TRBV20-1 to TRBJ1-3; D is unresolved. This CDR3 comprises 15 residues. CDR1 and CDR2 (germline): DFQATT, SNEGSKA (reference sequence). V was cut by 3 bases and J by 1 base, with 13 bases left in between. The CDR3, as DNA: TGCAGTGCTAGGCGCGTCAGTAGATCTGGAAACACCATATATTTT. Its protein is CSARRVSRSGNTIYF.

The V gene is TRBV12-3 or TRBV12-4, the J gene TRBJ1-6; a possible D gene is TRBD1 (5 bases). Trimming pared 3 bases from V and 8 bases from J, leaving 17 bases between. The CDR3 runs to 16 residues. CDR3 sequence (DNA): TGTGCCAGCAGTTTCCCCAGGGTAGTTTTTGATTCACCCCTCCACTTT. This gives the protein CASSFPRVVFDSPLHF.

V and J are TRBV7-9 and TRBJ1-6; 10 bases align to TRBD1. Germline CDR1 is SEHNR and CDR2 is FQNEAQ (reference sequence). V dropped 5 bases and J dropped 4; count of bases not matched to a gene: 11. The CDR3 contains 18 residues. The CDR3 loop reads CASSTHPGQGIYNSPLHF. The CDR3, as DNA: TGTGCCAGCAGCACCCACCCGGGACAGGGGATATATAATTCACCCCTCCACTTT.

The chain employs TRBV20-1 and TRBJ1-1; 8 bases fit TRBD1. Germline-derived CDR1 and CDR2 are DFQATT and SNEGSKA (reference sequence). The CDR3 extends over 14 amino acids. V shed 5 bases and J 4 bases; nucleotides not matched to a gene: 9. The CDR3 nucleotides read TGCAGTGCTTTCCCAGGGGGCGCCTTCACTGAAGCTTTCTTT. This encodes CSAFPGGAFTEAFF.

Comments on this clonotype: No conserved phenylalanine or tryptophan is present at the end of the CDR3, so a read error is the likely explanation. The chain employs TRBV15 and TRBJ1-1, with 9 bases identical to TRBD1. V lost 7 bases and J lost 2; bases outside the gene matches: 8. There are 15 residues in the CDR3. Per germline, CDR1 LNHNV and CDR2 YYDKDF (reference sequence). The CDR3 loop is CATNQGGQGNTEAFL. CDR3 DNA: TGTGCCACCAACCAAGGGGGACAGGGCAACACTGAAGCTTTCTTG.

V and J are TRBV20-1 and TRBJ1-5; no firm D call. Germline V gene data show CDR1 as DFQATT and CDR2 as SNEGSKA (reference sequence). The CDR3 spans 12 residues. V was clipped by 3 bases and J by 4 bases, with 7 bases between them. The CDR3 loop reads CSASAPNQPQHF. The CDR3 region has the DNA TGCAGTGCTAGTGCCCCAAATCAGCCCCAGCATTTT.

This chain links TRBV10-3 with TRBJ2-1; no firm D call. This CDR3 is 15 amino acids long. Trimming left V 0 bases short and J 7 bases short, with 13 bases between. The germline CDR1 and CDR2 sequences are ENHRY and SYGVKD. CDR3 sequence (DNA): TGTGCCATCAGTGAGTCGTTAGTTGGATGGAATGAGCAGTTCTTC. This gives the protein CAISESLVGWNEQFF.

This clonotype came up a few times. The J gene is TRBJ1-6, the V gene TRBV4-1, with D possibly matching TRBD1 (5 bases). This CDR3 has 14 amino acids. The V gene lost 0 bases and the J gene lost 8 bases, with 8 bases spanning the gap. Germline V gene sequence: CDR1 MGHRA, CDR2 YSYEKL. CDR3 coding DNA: TGCGCCAGCAGCCAAGACAGGGCGGATTCACCCCTCCACTTT. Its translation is CASSQDRADSPLHF.